This T cell receptor (beta chain) was sequenced during a study of patients and donors after allogeneic stem cell transplantation. TCRdb fed the RT-PCR reads into MiXCR, producing one record per CDR3 protein. The data contain some 90,000 distinct CDR3 sequences, roughly 48% of them seen just once; the ten biggest clones take up 60% to 65%. The CDR3 is made up of 14 amino acids. Per germline, CDR1 LNHNV and CDR2 YYDKDF (reference sequence). V trimming: 4 bases; J trimming: 3 bases; junction bases outside the gene matches: 4. This chain links TRBV15 with TRBJ2-3; 7 bases map to TRBD2. The source is a human donor who was either an allogeneic HSCT recipient or a stem cell or donor lymphocyte infusion donor (not recorded which). It is not recorded whose cells these are; they may come from a transplant donor. Sequencing was done on a sample of blood, either unsorted or a sorted T cell fraction (not recorded which). CDR3 amino acids: CATSKAGRTDTQYF. The CDR3 bases are TGTGCCACCAGCAAAGCGGGAAGGACAGATACGCAGTATTTT.